This TCR beta chain was observed in a study of blood T cell repertoires in COVID-19. Turning to the study itself: Samples taken during acute and convalescent COVID-19 were collected in the United States, Italy and Spain. T cells, B-cell-depleted T cells, or PBMCs provided the cDNA or gDNA that served as material.

The CDR3 spans 14 residues. From germline, CDR1 is MDHEN and CDR2 SYDVKM. The V and J ends lost 6 bases and 4 bases, in that order; junction bases with no gene match: 3. As handled by the study authors: For nucleated cells, counts were estimated from reference gene primer amplification. Some clones are missing from TCRdb's copy, which holds only in-frame ones; the method was immunoSEQ multiplex PCR. Clone size and the V and J calls come from that table; the DNA yielded D and trimming. The repertoire holds 200,000 to 300,000 clones, with about nine tenths as singletons. Cohorts were assigned according to the clinical history that participants reported.

The receptor's source is a man aged 35 to 55 who had recovered from COVID-19. This sequence joins TRBV28 and TRBJ1-3; 10 nucleotides align to TRBD1. Specimen: PBMCs or T cells enriched from blood (not recorded which). This chain's CDR3 is CASRGQGRGNTIYF. As DNA, the CDR3 is TGTGCCAGCAGGGGACAGGGGAGGGGAAACACCATATATTTT.